The 25 T cell receptor beta chains below were found in one sample sequenced in a study of shared clonotypes between healthy human individuals. Assay: immunoSEQ multiplex PCR; the TCRdb copy retains only in-frame clones and omits some. The sample includes approximately 1.5 million clones, around 98.5% of them seen just once. Sequencing was carried out using naive CD4+ T cells sorted from blood. The subset denotes: CD45RA+ positively selected. The receptors here all came from a man aged 25-40 years in good health.

This chain uses TRBV5-5 with TRBJ1-4; TRBD1 is a possible D gene (6 bases). The CDR3 is 16 amino acids. The V gene lost 6 bases and the J gene lost 0 bases, with 15 bases spanning the gap. The germline gives CDR1 SGHKS, CDR2 YYEKEE (reference sequence). CDR3 protein: CASTPGHRSTNEKLFF. The CDR3 DNA is TGTGCCAGCACTCCGGGACACAGGTCAACTAATGAAAAACTGTTTTTT. The full variable domain, rest sourced from reference TRBV5-5 and TRBJ1-4, is DAGVTQSPTHLIKTRGQQVTLRCSPISGHKSVSWYQQVLGQGPQFIFQYYEKEERGRGNFPDRFSARQFPNYSSELNVNALLLGDSALYLCASTPGHRSTNEKLFFGSGTQLSVL.

The J gene is TRBJ1-2, the V gene TRBV5-6, with 7 bases fitting TRBD1. The CDR3 has 16 amino acids. Germline CDR1 is SGHDT and CDR2 is YYEEEE. The V and J ends lost 2 bases and 7 bases, in that order; junction bases with no gene match: 14. As DNA, the CDR3 is TGTGCCAGCAGCTTTATTACCGAGGCAGGGGGAGGTGGCTACACCTTC. It specifies CASSFITEAGGGGYTF.

The chain employs TRBV19 and TRBJ2-7, with D possibly matching TRBD1 (7 bases). The CDR3 consists of 13 residues. V was pared by 4 bases and J by 3 bases, with 10 bases between. CDR1 LNHDA and CDR2 SQIVND come from the germline V gene (reference sequence). This CDR3 reads CASSNRGGYEQYF. The CDR3 nucleotides read TGTGCCAGTAGTAACAGGGGAGGCTACGAGCAGTACTTC. Using reference TRBV19 and TRBJ2-7 for the parts outside the CDR3, the full variable domain is DGGITQSPKYLFRKEGQNVTLSCEQNLNHDAMYWYRQDPGQGLRLIYYSQIVNDFQKGDIAEGYSVSREKKESFPLTVTSAQKNPTAFYLCASSNRGGYEQYFGPGTRLTVT.

V gene TRBV5-4 combines with J gene TRBJ2-7; 13 bases map to TRBD2. Germline V CDR1 and CDR2: SGHNT, YYREEE (reference sequence). CDR3 size: 16 residues. With V trimmed by 5 bases and J by 3 bases, 8 bases remained unmatched. The CDR3: CASRDGTSGASYEQYF. Here the CDR3 DNA reads TGTGCCAGCAGGGACGGGACTAGCGGGGCCAGCTACGAGCAGTACTTC.

The chain couples TRBV5-4 to TRBJ2-2; D uncertain. The germline V gene has CDR1 SGHNT and CDR2 YYREEE (reference sequence). The CDR3 has 13 residues. The V gene lost 7 bases and the J gene lost 1 base, with 8 bases spanning the gap. The chain's CDR3 is CASRNRNTGELFF. In nucleotides, the CDR3 is TGTGCCAGCCGTAACAGGAACACCGGGGAGCTGTTTTTT.

This clone was seen a single time. The J gene is TRBJ2-7, the V gene TRBV6-1; 7 bases agree with TRBD1. This CDR3 contains 15 residues. The V gene end was trimmed by 0 bases and the J gene end by 4 bases; junction bases not matched to a gene: 6. Germline values: CDR1 MNHNS, CDR2 SASEGT. CDR3 in amino acids: CASSEAPGQTYEQYF. CDR3 nucleotides: TGTGCCAGCAGTGAAGCCCCGGGACAGACATACGAGCAGTACTTC.

This rearrangement joins TRBV7-6 to TRBJ1-5, with D maybe TRBD1 (6 bases). With 4 bases removed from V and 4 bases from J, the gap between germline ends came to 23 bases. CDR1 SGHVS and CDR2 FNYEAQ come from the germline V gene. This CDR3 has 18 amino acids. The CDR3 bases are TGTGCCAGCAGCTCAAAAATTATCACTCAGGGGTTGAATCAGCCCCAGCATTTT. Its translation is CASSSKIITQGLNQPQHF.

This clone showed up just once. This sample also contains other DNA sequences that code for the same CDR3. The chain joins TRBV5-1 to TRBJ2-1; D not resolved. The CDR3 loop spans 15 amino acids. Germline V lookup: CDR1 SGHRS, CDR2 YFSETQ. Trimming took 0 bases from V and 0 from J, leaving 7 bases between them. The CDR3 nucleotides read TGCGCCAGCAGCTTGGCCTCGAGCTCCTACAATGAGCAGTTCTTC. It codes for CASSLASSSYNEQFF. Full variable domain (remainder filled in from reference TRBV5-1 and TRBJ2-1): KAGVTQTPRYLIKTRGQQVTLSCSPISGHRSVSWYQQTPGQGLQFLFEYFSETQRNKGNFPGRFSGRQFSNSRSEMNVSTLELGDSALYLCASSLASSSYNEQFFGPGTRLTVL.

This chain's CDR3 is CASRQGIAEKLFF. CDR3 DNA sequence: TGTGCCAGCAGACAGGGCATCGCTGAAAAACTGTTTTTT. The chain carries TRBV28 and TRBJ1-4; D possibly corresponds to TRBD1 (6 bases). The CDR3 loop spans 13 amino acids. Looked up from germline, CDR1 is MDHEN and CDR2 is SYDVKM. Trimming shortened V by 6 bases and J by 7 bases, and 12 bases separated the two germline ends.

The chain uses TRBV9 and TRBJ2-3, with D possibly called TRBD1 or TRBD2 (6 bases each). The germline V gene has CDR1 SGDLS and CDR2 YYNGEE. This CDR3 region has 16 residues. Trimming shortened V by 1 base and J by 4 bases, and 16 bases separated the two germline ends. The CDR3 here is CASSVSGAGLADTQYF. The CDR3 coding sequence is TGTGCCAGCAGCGTATCGGGGGCAGGCTTAGCAGATACGCAGTATTTT.

The rearrangement links TRBV7-3 to TRBJ2-1, with 8 bases lining up with TRBD2. With V trimmed by 5 bases and J by 4 bases, 7 bases remained unmatched. CDR1 and CDR2 (germline): SGHTA, FQGTGA. The CDR3 has 15 residues. The CDR3 coding sequence is TGTGCCAGCAGCCCCCTAGGCGGGAGGTACAATGAGCAGTTCTTC. Translation gives CASSPLGGRYNEQFF.

The chain recombines TRBV5-1 with TRBJ2-4; D might be TRBD1 (6 bases). V lost 1 base and J lost 8, with 13 bases in between. The length of the CDR3 is 14 residues. From germline, CDR1 is SGHRS and CDR2 YFSETQ. CDR3 in DNA: TGCGCCAGCAGCTTGTCAGGGGATGGGTACATTCAGTACTTC. Protein sequence: CASSLSGDGYIQYF.

The chain recombines TRBV13 with TRBJ2-5, with D unresolved. In germline, CDR1 is PRHDT, CDR2 FYEKMQ (reference sequence). This CDR3 has 11 amino acids. Trimming left V 0 bases short and J 9 bases short, with 5 bases between. CDR3 bases: TGTGCCAGCAGCTTAGGGGACGCCCAGTACTTC. Its translation is CASSLGDAQYF. Drawing the rest from reference TRBV13 and TRBJ2-5, the complete variable domain is AAGVIQSPRHLIKEKRETATLKCYPIPRHDTVYWYQQGPGQDPQFLISFYEKMQSDKGSIPDRFSAQQFSDYHSELNMSSLELGDSALYFCASSLGDAQYFGPGTRLLVL.

The chain uses TRBV11-3 and TRBJ2-7, with 13 nucleotides matching TRBD2. V dropped 5 bases and J dropped 5; count of bases not matched to a gene: 15. The CDR3 consists of 18 residues. The germline V gene encodes CDR1 SGHNT and CDR2 YENEEA. Here the CDR3 reads CASSRQTPGLAGEDEQYF. CDR3 coding DNA: TGTGCCAGCAGCCGCCAAACTCCAGGACTAGCGGGAGAGGACGAGCAGTACTTC.

This rearrangement joins TRBV7-9 to TRBJ2-7; the match to TRBD1 covers 7 bases. The CDR3 spans 13 residues. Trimming removed 3 bases from V and 5 bases from J; junction bases left unmatched: 4. CDR1 SEHNR and CDR2 FQNEAQ come from the germline V gene (reference sequence). CDR3 loop: CASSFHRGNEQYF. The CDR3 DNA reads as TGTGCCAGCAGCTTCCACAGGGGCAACGAGCAGTACTTC.

This clone was seen only once. V and J are TRBV30 and TRBJ1-5, with TRBD1 identical over 7 bases. Trimming removed 0 bases from V and 7 bases from J; junction bases left unmatched: 6. The germline CDR1 and CDR2 sequences are GTSNPN and SVGIG (reference sequence). This CDR3 region has 14 residues. The CDR3 sequence is CAWSVRQGRQPQHF. The CDR3 bases are TGTGCCTGGAGTGTACGACAGGGACGGCAGCCCCAGCATTTT.

J is TRBJ2-3 and V is TRBV4-1; 10 nucleotides agree with TRBD2. V gave up 4 bases and J gave up 2 bases; unmatched junction bases: 12. This CDR3 comprises 18 residues. Germline V gives CDR1 MGHRA, CDR2 YSYEKL. In DNA, the CDR3 is TGCGCCAGCAGCCCTACGAACGGACTAGCGGACCCCACAGATACGCAGTATTTT. Its translation: CASSPTNGLADPTDTQYF.

Concerning this clone: Other DNA sequences from this sample encode an identical CDR3 as well. The rearrangement joins TRBV18 to TRBJ1-4; unclear D gene. V shed 3 bases and J shed 0 bases, with 8 bases lying between them. The CDR3 length is 15 residues. Germline loops: CDR1 KGHSH, CDR2 LQKENI. CDR3 amino acids: CASSPVKATNEKLFF. In DNA, the CDR3 is TGTGCCAGCTCACCGGTGAAGGCAACTAATGAAAAACTGTTTTTT. Variable domain in full (rest from reference TRBV18 and TRBJ1-4): NAGVMQNPRHLVRRRGQEARLRCSPMKGHSHVYWYRQLPEEGLKFMVYLQKENIIDESGMPKERFSAEFPKEGPSILRIQQVVRGDSAAYFCASSPVKATNEKLFFGSGTQLSVL.

This clone came up once. The chain recombines TRBV5-1 with TRBJ2-7; maybe TRBD2 (6 bases). The CDR3 has 16 residues. V gave up 4 bases and J gave up 1 base, with 18 bases separating them. The V gene's germline CDR1 is SGHRS and CDR2 YFSETQ. The CDR3 spells CASSGGGLAESYEQYF. CDR3 coding DNA: TGCGCCAGCAGCGGGGGTGGGTTAGCGGAATCCTACGAGCAGTACTTC.

The gene calls are TRBV6-1 and TRBJ2-5; possible D gene TRBD1, 5 bases. V was pared by 4 bases and J by 4 bases, with 13 bases between. The V gene's germline CDR1 is MNHNS and CDR2 SASEGT. The CDR3 runs 14 residues. Written as DNA, the CDR3 is TGTGCCAGCAGTGGCACTTGGGGCGGAGAGACCCAGTACTTC. It specifies CASSGTWGGETQYF.

The chain joins TRBV9 to TRBJ2-4; 10 nucleotides match TRBD1. V lost 3 bases, J lost 3 bases, and 18 bases stayed unmatched. CDR1 and CDR2 from the germline V gene are SGDLS and YYNGEE. The CDR3 is made up of 20 amino acids. CDR3 sequence (DNA): TGTGCCAGCAGCGCCCTAGGTATATGGACAGGGGGTGAAGACAAAAACATTCAGTACTTC. As protein: CASSALGIWTGGEDKNIQYF. Combining the CDR3 with reference TRBV9 and TRBJ2-4 gives the whole variable domain DSGVTQTPKHLITATGQRVTLRCSPRSGDLSVYWYQQSLDQGLQFLIQYYNGEERAKGNILERFSAQQFPDLHSELNLSSLELGDSALYFCASSALGIWTGGEDKNIQYFGAGTRLSVL.

The chain is built from TRBV6-5 and TRBJ2-2; D is perhaps TRBD2 (5 bases). The germline V gene has CDR1 MNHEY and CDR2 SVGAGI. The V end lost 4 bases, the J end lost 5 bases, and 8 bases lay between the germline ends. The CDR3 covers 13 residues. CDR3 residues: CASSSRDTGELFF. CDR3 sequence (DNA): TGTGCCAGCAGTTCCCGGGATACCGGGGAGCTGTTTTTT.

The chain links TRBV28 to TRBJ1-2; the match to TRBD1 covers 10 bases. V lost 6 bases to trimming and J lost 4 bases; unmatched junction nucleotides: 11. This CDR3 region has 16 residues. Germline CDR1 MDHEN, CDR2 SYDVKM. The DNA of the CDR3 is TGTGCCAGCAGCTTCCTGAGACAGGGGGCAGGCTATGGCTACACCTTC. It yields the protein CASSFLRQGAGYGYTF.

The chain employs TRBV7-3 and TRBJ2-7, with D uncertain. There are 13 residues in the CDR3. V lost 0 bases and J lost 6, with 9 bases in between. Germline values: CDR1 SGHTA, CDR2 FQGTGA. CDR3 nucleotide sequence: TGTGCCAGCAGCTTAACGGTCGGCACCGAGCAGTACTTC. It codes for CASSLTVGTEQYF.

This clone was picked up a small number of times. Other DNA variants within this sample encode the same CDR3. V and J are TRBV5-1 and TRBJ1-4; no definite D call. With 0 bases removed from V and 2 bases from J, the gap between germline ends came to 5 bases. CDR3 length equals 14 residues. CDR1 SGHRS and CDR2 YFSETQ come from the germline V gene. The CDR3 bases are TGCGCCAGCAGCTTGGCCGGGACTAATGAAAAACTGTTTTTT. It encodes CASSLAGTNEKLFF.